This T cell receptor (beta chain) was recorded in a study of T cell repertoires in cytomegalovirus infection. Points from the study as a whole: HLA-C-restricted, CMV-specific TCR beta clonotypes were dominant ex vivo. Cumulative public TCR beta family frequency identified carriers of CMV plus the relevant HLA.

TCRdb processed the reads anew with MiXCR; each CDR3 protein has one entry. The sample lists about 770,000 distinct CDR3 sequences, almost 30% seen once, with around 13% in the top ten. This clonotype was picked up a small number of times. Its cognate antigen is unknown. Trimming stripped 7 bases from V and 4 bases from J, with 16 bases between. CDR1 is SEHNR, CDR2 FQNEAQ, per germline (reference sequence). The CDR3 extends over 14 amino acids. This receptor was identified in a human donor in good health (CMV status not recorded). Some clones in this sample may be carry-over from other donors' samples. This specimen consisted of cultured CD8+ T cells from PBMCs, obtained from culture after CMV antigen stimulation. The chain uses TRBV7-9 and TRBJ2-5; D is possibly TRBD2 (7 bases). The DNA of the CDR3 is TGTGCCAGCAAATTATTGGGGGGGCGAGAGACCCAGTACTTC. Its protein product is CASKLLGGRETQYF.